This record concerns one T cell receptor beta chain sequence. Unique molecular identifiers were incorporated when the TCRbeta library was constructed. Using its own MiXCR run on the PCR reads, TCRdb lists one record per CDR3 protein. The sample comprises hundreds of thousands of distinct CDR3 sequences, under 15% of which are singletons, and about 0.79% rests with the top ten. These data belong to a study of T-cell reconstitution after alpha-beta-depleted transplantation in children. CDR1 is LGHDT, CDR2 YNNKEL, per germline (reference sequence). Trimming took off 0 bases at V and 4 bases at J, with 12 bases between the two ends. The CDR3 has 15 amino acids.

This TCR came from a girl aged 2-10 years with congenital amegakaryocytic thrombocytopenia, due to receive a stem cell transplant. Sequences were derived from PBMCs, sampled before TCRalphabeta/CD19-depleted stem cell transplant. This chain connects TRBV3-1 to TRBJ1-2, with no clear D. The CDR3 region has the DNA TGTGCCAGCAGCCAAGATTTCCCGGGTGCCTATGGCTACACCTTC. Amino acids: CASSQDFPGAYGYTF.